This T cell receptor beta chain emerged from a study of shared clonotypes between healthy human individuals (dated by TCRdb to 2019 to 2021). Regarding the study in general: A few men and a couple of women, aged 18 to 49 years, made up the cohort. Per donor, three plates each were used for CD4 naive and CD4 memory, two for CD8 naive, and one for CD8 memory. Per donor, leukapheresis produced somewhere between about 0.9 and 9.5 billion PBMCs. Blood TCR repertoires of about 5 healthy adults were deeply sequenced to estimate repertoire size and the extent of clonotype sharing between individuals. Libraries were prepared and TCR repertoires were sequenced by different laboratories using diverse techniques, in order to increase sequencing depth and limit assay-specific biases.

TCR CDR3 regions were amplified from genomic DNA by multiplex PCR using the deep immunoSEQ assay. Extracted genomic DNA from each cell subset was spread evenly across all wells of several immunoSEQ 96-well plates, with each plate serving as a replicate. For sorted subsets, each replicate PCR was loaded with 200 ng genomic DNA, equivalent to roughly 30,000 T cell genomes. The purified libraries were quantified using a Qubit 3.0 fluorometer, sized with a Bioanalyzer 2100, and then quantified again using the KAPA Library Quantification kit. Every immunoSEQ 96-well plate was sequenced on a dedicated single-read 150-cycle Illumina NextSeq 550 flow cell. For the original study's pipeline: The immunoSEQ output contained only junctional sequences without quality scores, so filtering could not match that applied to full-length reads. To assign V/J genes and CDR3, sequences were annotated against IMGT germline references using PyIR, a Python wrapper for IgBLAST v1.9. Reads with weak V/J assignments (E-value above 1e-6), missing CDR3, stop codons, out-of-frame junctions, or ambiguous translated residues were removed. V3J clonotypes were defined as sequences sharing an identical inferred V gene, J gene, and CDR3 amino acid sequence. The percentage overlap between two repertoires was calculated by dividing the number of shared unique clonotypes by the size of the smaller repertoire. Three approaches were used to assess repertoire richness: RTK rarefaction, the Chao1 estimator, and Recon v2.1 estimates of unobserved clonotypes. For all TCRbeta clonotypes obtained by the gDNA method from a few donors, generation probabilities were computed with OLGA. TCRdb re-hosts the immuneACCESS table, in-frame sequences only. Its copies lack some clones; in the studies checked, an unresolved V gene accounts for under half of them, and the cause for the rest is not known. The V and J calls and the clone size are those of that table, but D and trimming were determined from the DNA. The sample yields millions of clones; just under 95% were counted once. The top ten clonotypes cover around 1.1% of the sample.

V is cut by 7 bases and J by 2 bases, and the space between the germline ends is 15 bases. The germline V gene sets CDR1 to MNHEY and CDR2 to SVGAGI. The CDR3 spans 14 residues, from the cysteine through the phenylalanine. Left in the record is the CDR3 DNA by itself, 42 bases read in frame from the first base. The research as a whole found: Only blood was sampled, and tissue TCR repertoires likely differ from those in blood. The genetic and exposure-history diversity represented was limited by the small number of donors. Estimated clonotype richness was generally larger for naive than for memory subsets. Even with the large sequencing depth, rarefaction of the sorted-subset datasets indicated that sequencing was incomplete. Compared with non-shared clonotypes, clonotypes shared by all four sorted-subset donors had higher generation probabilities. Based on pairwise subsampling, the degree of clonotype sharing among donors was expected to be affected by sequencing depth. Sharing across several donors was observed for about 5% of naive CD4, 3.5% of naive CD8, over 2% of memory CD4, and about 0.39% of memory CD8 clonotypes.

CD8 naive samples were CD45RO-negative cells positively selected for CCR7, giving a CD45RA+CCR7+ population that excluded TemRA cells. The donors were healthy, HIV-negative adults with no recently reported acute infections or vaccinations. All donors were Caucasian adults living in Nashville, Tennessee, USA. Blood was collected by leukapheresis, and PBMCs were isolated by Ficoll-Histopaque density gradient centrifugation and then cryopreserved in liquid nitrogen vapor phase. Analytical flow cytometry was used to check the purity and quantity of every magnetically sorted T cell population. Each sorted fraction had its genomic DNA isolated and then quantified by UV absorbance on a Nanodrop 2000c. A remark on this clone: The specificity of this receptor is unknown. One base away there is no much larger clone; base qualities are not given.

The chain employs TRBV6-5 and TRBJ2-7; tentative D gene TRBD2, with 5 bases matching. The material sequenced was naive CD8+ T cells sorted from blood. The cell subset or site tag for this specimen amounts to: CD45RA+CCR7+. The receptor comes from a man aged 18 to 30 in good health. The DNA sequence follows: TGTGCCAGCACTTCCGGAGGTGAAGCCTACGAGCAGTACTTC. This sequence encodes CASTSGGEAYEQYF.